The source of this T cell receptor (beta chain) is a study of identical twins. Study-wide results and limits: Instead of following the same donors, the conclusions were based on cross-sectional statistical analysis.

With 6 bases clipped from V and 12 bases from J, the junction kept 9 bases outside the gene matches. This CDR3 region has 14 residues. Remarks on this clonotype: Antigen specificity is unknown.

TCRdb re-called the 5' RACE reads with MiXCR, one entry per CDR3 protein. The sample carries 750,000 to 950,000 distinct CDR3 sequences, 12% recorded once. A further study also used this sample, focusing on yellow fever vaccine responses in identical twins.

This chain joins TRBV12-3 or TRBV12-4 and TRBJ1-6; 9 positions match TRBD1. Sequenced sample: PBMCs. The sequence derives from a woman between 18 and 29 years old in good health. The chain's CDR3 is CASRPNRGLGPLHF. Here the CDR3 DNA reads TGTGCCAGCAGACCGAACAGGGGGCTTGGACCCCTCCACTTT.